This TCR beta chain is drawn from a study of long-term antiretroviral therapy in people with HIV. Study outcomes and limitations: Documentation of ART adherence, viral resistance or therapy changes was absent.

The assay, immunoSEQ v3.0, was run at survey level. The protocol was immunoSEQ multiplex PCR, while the TCRdb copy is restricted to in-frame clones and leaves out a portion. The sample consists of tens of thousands of clones, around 87% of them appearing once. Germline assignment: CDR1 SGHRS and CDR2 YFSETQ. This CDR3 comprises 15 residues. V was pared by 0 bases and J by 3 bases, with 13 bases between. People in the study who had HIV all got their treatment in the United States. With respect to this clone: Its matching antigen is unknown.

This chain connects TRBV5-1 to TRBJ2-7; weak D call: TRBD1 (6 bases). This sample comprised unsorted PBMCs, obtained 2.6 years after starting antiretroviral therapy. The source of this sequence is a woman in her forties or fifties with HIV. CDR3 in amino acids: CASSLEISGVYEQYF. As DNA, the CDR3 is TGCGCCAGCAGCTTGGAGATCTCAGGGGTCTACGAGCAGTACTTC.